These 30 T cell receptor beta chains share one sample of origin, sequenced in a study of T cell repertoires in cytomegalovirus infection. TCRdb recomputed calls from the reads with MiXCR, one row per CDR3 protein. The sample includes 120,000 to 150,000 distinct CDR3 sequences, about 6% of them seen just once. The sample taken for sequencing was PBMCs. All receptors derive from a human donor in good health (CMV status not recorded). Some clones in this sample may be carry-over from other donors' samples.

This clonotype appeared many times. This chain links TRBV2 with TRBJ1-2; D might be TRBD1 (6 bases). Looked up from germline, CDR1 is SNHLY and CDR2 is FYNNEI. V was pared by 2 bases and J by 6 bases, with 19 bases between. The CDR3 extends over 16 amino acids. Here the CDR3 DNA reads TGTGCCAGCAGTGAAACGGCGGGGGGGGCTAATCATGGCTACACCTTC. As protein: CASSETAGGANHGYTF.

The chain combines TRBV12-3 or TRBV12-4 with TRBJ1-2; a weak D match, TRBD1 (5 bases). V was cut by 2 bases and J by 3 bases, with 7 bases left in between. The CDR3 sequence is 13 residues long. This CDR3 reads CASSLWGYYGYTF. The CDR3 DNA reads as TGTGCCAGCAGTTTATGGGGGTACTATGGCTACACCTTC.

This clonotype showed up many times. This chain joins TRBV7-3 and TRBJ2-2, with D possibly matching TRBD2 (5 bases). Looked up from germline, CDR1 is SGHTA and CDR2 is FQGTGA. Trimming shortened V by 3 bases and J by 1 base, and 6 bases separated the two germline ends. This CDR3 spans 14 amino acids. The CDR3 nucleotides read TGTGCCAGCAGCTTTCGGGGGAACACCGGGGAGCTGTTTTTT. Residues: CASSFRGNTGELFF.

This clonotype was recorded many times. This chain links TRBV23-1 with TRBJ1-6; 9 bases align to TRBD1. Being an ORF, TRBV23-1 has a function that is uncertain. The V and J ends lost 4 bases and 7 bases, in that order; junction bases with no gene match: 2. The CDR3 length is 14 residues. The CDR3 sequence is CASSPGTGNSPLHF. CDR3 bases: TGCGCCAGCAGTCCCGGGACAGGGAATTCACCCCTCCACTTT.

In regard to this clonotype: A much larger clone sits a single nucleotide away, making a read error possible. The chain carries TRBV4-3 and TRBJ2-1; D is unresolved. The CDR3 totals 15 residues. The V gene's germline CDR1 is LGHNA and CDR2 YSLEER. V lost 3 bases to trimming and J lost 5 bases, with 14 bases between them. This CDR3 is CASSQSRVLNNEQFF. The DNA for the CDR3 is TGCGCCAGCAGCCAGAGCCGGGTTTTAAACAATGAGCAGTTCTTC.

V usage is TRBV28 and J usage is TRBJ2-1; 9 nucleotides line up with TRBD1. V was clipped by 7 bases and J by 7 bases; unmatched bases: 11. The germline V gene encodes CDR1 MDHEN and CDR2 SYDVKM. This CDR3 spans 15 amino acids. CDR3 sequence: CASTRPRTGVNEQFF. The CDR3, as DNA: TGTGCCAGCACCCGCCCCCGGACAGGGGTGAATGAGCAGTTCTTC.

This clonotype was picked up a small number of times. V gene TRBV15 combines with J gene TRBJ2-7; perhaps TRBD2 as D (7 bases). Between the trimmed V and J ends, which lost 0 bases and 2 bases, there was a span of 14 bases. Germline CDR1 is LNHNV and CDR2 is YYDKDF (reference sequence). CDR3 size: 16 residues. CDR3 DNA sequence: TGTGCCACCAGCAGAGATCGGGCGGGGGCGACCTACGAGCAGTACTTC. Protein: CATSRDRAGATYEQYF.

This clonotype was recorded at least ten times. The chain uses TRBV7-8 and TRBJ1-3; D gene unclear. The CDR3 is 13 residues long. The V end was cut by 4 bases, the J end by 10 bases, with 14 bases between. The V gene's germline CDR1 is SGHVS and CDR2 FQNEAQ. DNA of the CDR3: TGTGCCAGCAGCTCAAGGACGAATCCGACCATATATTTT. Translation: CASSSRTNPTIYF.

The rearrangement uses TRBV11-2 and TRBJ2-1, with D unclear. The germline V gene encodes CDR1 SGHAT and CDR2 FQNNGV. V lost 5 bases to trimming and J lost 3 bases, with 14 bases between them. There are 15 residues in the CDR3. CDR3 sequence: CASSPPGAVYNEQFF. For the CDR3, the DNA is TGTGCCAGCAGCCCCCCCGGCGCCGTCTACAATGAGCAGTTCTTC.

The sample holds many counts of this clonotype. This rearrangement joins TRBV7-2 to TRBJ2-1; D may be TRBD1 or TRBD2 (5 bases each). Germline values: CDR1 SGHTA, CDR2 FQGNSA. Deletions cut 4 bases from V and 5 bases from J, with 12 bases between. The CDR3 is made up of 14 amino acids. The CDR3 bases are TGTGCCAGCAGCTCCCGGGACGCCAACAATGAGCAGTTCTTC. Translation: CASSSRDANNEQFF.

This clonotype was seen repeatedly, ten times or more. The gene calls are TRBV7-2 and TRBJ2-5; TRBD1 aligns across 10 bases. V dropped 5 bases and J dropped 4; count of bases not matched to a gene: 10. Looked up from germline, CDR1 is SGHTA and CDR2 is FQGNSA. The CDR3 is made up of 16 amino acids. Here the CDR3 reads CASSRSGQGIGETQYF. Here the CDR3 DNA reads TGTGCCAGCAGCCGGTCGGGACAGGGGATCGGAGAGACCCAGTACTTC.

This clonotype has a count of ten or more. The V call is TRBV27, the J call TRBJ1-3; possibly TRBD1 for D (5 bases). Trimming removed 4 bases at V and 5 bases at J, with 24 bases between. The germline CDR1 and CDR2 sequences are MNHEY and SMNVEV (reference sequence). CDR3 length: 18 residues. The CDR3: CASSSYLPGEASRNTIYF. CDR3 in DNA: TGTGCCAGCAGTTCATATCTCCCGGGGGAGGCATCTCGAAACACCATATATTTT.

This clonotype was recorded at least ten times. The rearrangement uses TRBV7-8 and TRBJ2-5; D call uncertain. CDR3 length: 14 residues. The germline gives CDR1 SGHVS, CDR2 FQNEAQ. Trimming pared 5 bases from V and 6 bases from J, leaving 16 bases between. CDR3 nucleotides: TGTGCCAGCAGCATAAGGACGGACCGGCAGACCCAGTACTTC. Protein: CASSIRTDRQTQYF.

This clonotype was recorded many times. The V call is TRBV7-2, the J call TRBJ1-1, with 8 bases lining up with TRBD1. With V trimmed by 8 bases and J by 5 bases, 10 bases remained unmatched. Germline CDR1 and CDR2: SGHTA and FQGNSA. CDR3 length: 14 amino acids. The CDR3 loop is CASSVNRGMTEAFF. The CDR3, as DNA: TGTGCCAGCTCTGTTAACAGGGGGATGACTGAAGCTTTCTTT.

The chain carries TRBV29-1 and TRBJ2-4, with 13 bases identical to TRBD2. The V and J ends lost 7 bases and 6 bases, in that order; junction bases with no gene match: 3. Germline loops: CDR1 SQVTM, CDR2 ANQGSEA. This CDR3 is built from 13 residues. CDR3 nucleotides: TGCAGCGCCACTAGCGGGGGGGCAAACATTCAGTACTTC. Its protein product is CSATSGGANIQYF.

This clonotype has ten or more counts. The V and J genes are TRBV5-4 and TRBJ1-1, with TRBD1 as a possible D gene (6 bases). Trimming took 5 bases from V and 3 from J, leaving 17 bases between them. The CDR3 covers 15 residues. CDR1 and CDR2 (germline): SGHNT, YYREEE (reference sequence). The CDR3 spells CASSGRTDPDTEAFF. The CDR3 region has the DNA TGTGCCAGCAGTGGAAGGACAGATCCGGACACTGAAGCTTTCTTT.

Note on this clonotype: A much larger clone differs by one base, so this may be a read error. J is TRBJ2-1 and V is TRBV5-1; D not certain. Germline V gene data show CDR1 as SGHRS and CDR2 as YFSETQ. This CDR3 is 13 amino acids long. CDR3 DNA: TGCGCCAGCAGCGAGGCCGGTGGCAATGAGCAGTTATTC. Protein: CASSEAGGNEQLF.

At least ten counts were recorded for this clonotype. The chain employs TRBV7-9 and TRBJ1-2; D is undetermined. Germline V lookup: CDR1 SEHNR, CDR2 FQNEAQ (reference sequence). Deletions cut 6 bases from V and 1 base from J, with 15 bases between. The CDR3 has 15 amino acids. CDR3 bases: TGTGCCAGCAGTACCTCCGGGCGGGATAACTATGGCTACACCTTC. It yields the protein CASSTSGRDNYGYTF. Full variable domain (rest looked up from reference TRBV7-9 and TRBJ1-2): DTGVSQNPRHKITKRGQNVTFRCDPISEHNRLYWYRQTLGQGPEFLTYFQNEAQLEKSRLLSDRFSAERPKGSFSTLEIQRTEQGDSAMYLCASSTSGRDNYGYTFGSGTRLTVV.

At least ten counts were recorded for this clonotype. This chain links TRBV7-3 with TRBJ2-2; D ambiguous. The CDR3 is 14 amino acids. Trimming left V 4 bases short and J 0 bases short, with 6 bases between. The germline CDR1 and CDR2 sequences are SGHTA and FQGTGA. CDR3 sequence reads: CASSSNSNTGELFF. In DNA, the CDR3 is TGTGCCAGCAGCTCAAATTCGAACACCGGGGAGCTGTTTTTT.

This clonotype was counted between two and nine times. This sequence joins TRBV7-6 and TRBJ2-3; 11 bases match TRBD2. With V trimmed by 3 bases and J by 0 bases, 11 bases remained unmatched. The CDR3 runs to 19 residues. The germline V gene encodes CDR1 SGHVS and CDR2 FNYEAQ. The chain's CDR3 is CASSFLLAGGLSSTDTQYF. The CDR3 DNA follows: TGTGCCAGCAGCTTTCTTCTAGCGGGGGGACTCTCTAGCACAGATACGCAGTATTTT.

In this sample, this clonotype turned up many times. The CDR3 DNA is TGTGCCAGCAGGATCAGATCAACTAATGAAAAACTGTTTTTT. It codes for CASRIRSTNEKLFF. This sequence joins TRBV6-5 and TRBJ1-4; D gene unclear. The CDR3 contains 14 residues. With 6 bases removed from V and 0 bases from J, the gap between germline ends came to 8 bases. Germline lookup yields CDR1 MNHEY and CDR2 SVGAGI.

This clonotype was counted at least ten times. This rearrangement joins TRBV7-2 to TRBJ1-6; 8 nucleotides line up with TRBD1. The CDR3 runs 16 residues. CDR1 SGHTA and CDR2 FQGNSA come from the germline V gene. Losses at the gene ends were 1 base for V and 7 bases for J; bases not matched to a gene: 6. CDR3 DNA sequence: TGTGCCAGCAGCTTAGGGACAGGGAGGAGAAATTCACCCCTCCACTTT. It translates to CASSLGTGRRNSPLHF.

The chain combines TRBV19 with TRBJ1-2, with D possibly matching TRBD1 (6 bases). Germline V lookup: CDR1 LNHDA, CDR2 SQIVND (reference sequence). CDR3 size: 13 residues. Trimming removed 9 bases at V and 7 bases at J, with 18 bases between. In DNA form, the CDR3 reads TGTGCCAGCACTCAGGGGAGGATCGTTGGCTACACCTTC. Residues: CASTQGRIVGYTF.

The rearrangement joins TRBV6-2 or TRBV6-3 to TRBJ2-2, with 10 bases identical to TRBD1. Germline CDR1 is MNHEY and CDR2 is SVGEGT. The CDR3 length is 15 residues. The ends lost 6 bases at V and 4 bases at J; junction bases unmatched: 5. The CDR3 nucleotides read TGTGCCAGCAGGGCCGGGACAGGGGTCACCGGGGAGCTGTTTTTT. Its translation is CASRAGTGVTGELFF.

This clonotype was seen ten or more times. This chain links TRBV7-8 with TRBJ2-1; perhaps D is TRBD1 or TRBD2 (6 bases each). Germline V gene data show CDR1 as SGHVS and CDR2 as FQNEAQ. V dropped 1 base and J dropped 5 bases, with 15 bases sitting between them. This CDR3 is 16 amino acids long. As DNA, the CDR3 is TGTGCCAGCAGCTTAGTTTTTTGGGGGGCCGACAATGAGCAGTTCTTC. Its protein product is CASSLVFWGADNEQFF.

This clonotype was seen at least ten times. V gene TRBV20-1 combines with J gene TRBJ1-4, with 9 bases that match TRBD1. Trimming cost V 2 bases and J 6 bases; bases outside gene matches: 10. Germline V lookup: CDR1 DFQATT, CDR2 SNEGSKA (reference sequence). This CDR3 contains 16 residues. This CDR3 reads CSARSSFGTGHEKLFF. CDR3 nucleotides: TGCAGTGCTAGATCGTCTTTCGGGACAGGGCATGAAAAACTGTTTTTT.

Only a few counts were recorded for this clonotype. The CDR3, as DNA: TGTGCCAGCAGCTCCGACCGTATGGGTACGCAGTATTTT. Translation: CASSSDRMGTQYF. The rearrangement links TRBV7-9 to TRBJ2-3; no clear D. Germline-derived CDR1 and CDR2 are SEHNR and FQNEAQ (reference sequence). The length of the CDR3 is 13 residues. Trimming pared 4 bases from V and 8 bases from J, leaving 13 bases between.

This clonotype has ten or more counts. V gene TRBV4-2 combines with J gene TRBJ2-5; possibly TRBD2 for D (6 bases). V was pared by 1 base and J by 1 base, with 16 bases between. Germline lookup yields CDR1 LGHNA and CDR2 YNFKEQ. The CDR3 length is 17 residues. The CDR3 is CASSQGHGSSGQETQYF. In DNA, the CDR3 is TGTGCCAGCAGCCAAGGACATGGCAGTAGCGGCCAAGAGACCCAGTACTTC.

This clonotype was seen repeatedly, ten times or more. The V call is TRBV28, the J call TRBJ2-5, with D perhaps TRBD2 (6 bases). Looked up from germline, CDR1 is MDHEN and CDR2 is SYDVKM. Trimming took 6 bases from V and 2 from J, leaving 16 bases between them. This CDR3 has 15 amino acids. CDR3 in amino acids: CASSTLHGGQETQYF. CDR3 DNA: TGTGCCAGCAGCACCCTCCATGGGGGGCAAGAGACCCAGTACTTC.

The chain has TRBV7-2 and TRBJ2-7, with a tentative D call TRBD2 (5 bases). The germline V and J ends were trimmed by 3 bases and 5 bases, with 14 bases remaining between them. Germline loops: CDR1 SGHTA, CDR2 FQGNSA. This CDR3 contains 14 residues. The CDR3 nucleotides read TGTGCCAGCAGCTTCAGGCTCGGGGAACACGAGCAGTACTTC. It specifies CASSFRLGEHEQYF.